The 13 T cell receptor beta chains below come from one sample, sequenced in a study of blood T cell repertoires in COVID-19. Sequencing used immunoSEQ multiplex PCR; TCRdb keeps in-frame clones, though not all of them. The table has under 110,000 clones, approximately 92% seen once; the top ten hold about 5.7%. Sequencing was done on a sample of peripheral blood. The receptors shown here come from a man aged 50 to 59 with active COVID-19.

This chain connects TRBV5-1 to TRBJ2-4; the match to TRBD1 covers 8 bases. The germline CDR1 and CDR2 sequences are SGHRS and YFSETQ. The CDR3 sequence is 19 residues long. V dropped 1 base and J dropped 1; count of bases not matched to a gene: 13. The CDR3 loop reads CASSLSPDRAIMAKNIQYF. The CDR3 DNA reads TGCGCCAGCAGCTTGTCTCCGGACAGGGCGATCATGGCCAAAAACATTCAGTACTTC.

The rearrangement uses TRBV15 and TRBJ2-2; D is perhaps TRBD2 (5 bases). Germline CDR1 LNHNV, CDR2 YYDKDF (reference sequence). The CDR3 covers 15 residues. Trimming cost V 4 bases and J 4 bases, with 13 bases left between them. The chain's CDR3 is CATSKPGLLTGELFF. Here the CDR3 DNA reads TGTGCCACCAGCAAACCAGGACTGCTCACCGGGGAGCTGTTTTTT.

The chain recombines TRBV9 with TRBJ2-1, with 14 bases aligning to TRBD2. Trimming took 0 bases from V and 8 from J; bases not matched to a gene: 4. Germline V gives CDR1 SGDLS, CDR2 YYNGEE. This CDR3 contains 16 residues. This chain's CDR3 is CASSVAGTSGSHEQFF. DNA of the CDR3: TGTGCCAGCAGCGTAGCTGGGACTAGCGGGAGCCATGAGCAGTTCTTC.

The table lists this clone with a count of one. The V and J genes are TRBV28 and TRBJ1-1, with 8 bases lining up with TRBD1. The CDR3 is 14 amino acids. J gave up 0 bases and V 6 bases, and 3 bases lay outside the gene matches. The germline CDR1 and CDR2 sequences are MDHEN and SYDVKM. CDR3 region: CASRQGGLNTEAFF. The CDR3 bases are TGTGCCAGCAGACAGGGGGGTTTGAACACTGAAGCTTTCTTT. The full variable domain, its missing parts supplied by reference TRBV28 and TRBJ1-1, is DVKVTQSSRYLVKRTGEKVFLECVQDMDHENMFWYRQDPGLGLRLIYFSYDVKMKEKGDIPEGYSVSREKKERFSLILESASTNQTSMYLCASRQGGLNTEAFFGQGTRLTVV.

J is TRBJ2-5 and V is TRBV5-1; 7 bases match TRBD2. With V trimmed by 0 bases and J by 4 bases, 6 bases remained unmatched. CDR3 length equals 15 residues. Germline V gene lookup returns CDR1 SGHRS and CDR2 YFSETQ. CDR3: CASSLGGSWGETQYF. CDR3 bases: TGCGCCAGCAGCTTGGGCGGGAGCTGGGGAGAGACCCAGTACTTC.

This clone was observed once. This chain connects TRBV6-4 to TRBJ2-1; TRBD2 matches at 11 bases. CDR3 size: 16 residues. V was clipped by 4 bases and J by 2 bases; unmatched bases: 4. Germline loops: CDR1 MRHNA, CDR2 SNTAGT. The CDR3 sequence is CASSAASGGTYNEQFF. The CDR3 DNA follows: TGTGCCAGCAGTGCTGCTAGCGGGGGGACCTACAATGAGCAGTTCTTC.

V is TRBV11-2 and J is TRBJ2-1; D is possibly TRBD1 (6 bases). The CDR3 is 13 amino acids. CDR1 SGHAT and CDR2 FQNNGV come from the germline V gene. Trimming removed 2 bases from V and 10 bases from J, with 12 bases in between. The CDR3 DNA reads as TGTGCCAGCAGCTTAACAGGGTTGCAGGAGCAGTTCTTC. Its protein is CASSLTGLQEQFF.

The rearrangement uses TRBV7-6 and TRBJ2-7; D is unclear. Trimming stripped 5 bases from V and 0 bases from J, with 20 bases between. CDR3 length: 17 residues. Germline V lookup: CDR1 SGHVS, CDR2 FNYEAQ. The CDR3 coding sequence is TGTGCCAGCAGCCCATCAGACTCCATATTCTACTCCTACGAGCAGTACTTC. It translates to CASSPSDSIFYSYEQYF.

As DNA, the CDR3 is TGTGCCAGCAGCTTAGCTCAGCGGGAGGGCCAAGAGACCCAGTACTTC. It codes for CASSLAQREGQETQYF. The gene calls are TRBV7-2 and TRBJ2-5, with 10 bases matching TRBD2. V was clipped by 0 bases and J by 1 base; unmatched bases: 2. The CDR3 length is 16 residues. Germline V gives CDR1 SGHTA, CDR2 FQGNSA.

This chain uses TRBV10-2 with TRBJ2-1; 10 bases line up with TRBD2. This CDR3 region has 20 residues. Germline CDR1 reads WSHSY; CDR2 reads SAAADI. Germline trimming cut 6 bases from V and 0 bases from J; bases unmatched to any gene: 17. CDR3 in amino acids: CASSTGGIGLADSSYNEQFF. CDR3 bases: TGCGCCAGCAGCACAGGGGGGATAGGACTAGCGGATAGCTCCTACAATGAGCAGTTCTTC.

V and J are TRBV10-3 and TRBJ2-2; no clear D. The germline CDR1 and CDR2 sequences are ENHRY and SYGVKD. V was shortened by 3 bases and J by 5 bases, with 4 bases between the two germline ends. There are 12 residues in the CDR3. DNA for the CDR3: TGTGCCATCAGTGACCAAACCGGGGAGCTGTTTTTT. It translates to CAISDQTGELFF.

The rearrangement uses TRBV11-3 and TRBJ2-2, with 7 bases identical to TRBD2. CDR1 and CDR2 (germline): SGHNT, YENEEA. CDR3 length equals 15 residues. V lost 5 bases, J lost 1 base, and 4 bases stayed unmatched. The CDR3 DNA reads TGTGCCAGCAGCATGGGGAGGGTGAACACCGGGGAGCTGTTTTTT. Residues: CASSMGRVNTGELFF.

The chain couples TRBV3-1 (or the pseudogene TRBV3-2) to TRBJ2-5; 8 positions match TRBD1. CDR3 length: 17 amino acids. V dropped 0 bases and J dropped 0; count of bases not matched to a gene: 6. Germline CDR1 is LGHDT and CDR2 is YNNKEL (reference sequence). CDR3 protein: CASSQDLNRGYQETQYF. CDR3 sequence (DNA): TGTGCCAGCAGCCAAGATTTGAACAGGGGGTACCAAGAGACCCAGTACTTC.